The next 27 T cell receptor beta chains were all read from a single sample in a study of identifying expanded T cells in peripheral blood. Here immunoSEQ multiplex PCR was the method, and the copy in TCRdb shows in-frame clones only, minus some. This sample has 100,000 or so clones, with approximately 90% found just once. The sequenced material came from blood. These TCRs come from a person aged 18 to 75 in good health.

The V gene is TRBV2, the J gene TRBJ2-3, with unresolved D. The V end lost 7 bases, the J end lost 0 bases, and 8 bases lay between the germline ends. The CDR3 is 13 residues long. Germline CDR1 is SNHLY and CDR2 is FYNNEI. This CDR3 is CASTPLSTDTQYF. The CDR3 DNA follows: TGTGCCAGCACTCCCCTCAGCACAGATACGCAGTATTTT.

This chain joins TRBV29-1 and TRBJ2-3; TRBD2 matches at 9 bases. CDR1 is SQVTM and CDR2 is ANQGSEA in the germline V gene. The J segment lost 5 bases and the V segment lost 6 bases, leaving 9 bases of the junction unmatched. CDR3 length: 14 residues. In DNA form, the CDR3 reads TGCAGCGTCTCGCGGGGGGGCCCGAAAGATACGCAGTATTTT. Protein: CSVSRGGPKDTQYF.

The CDR3 DNA reads as TGCGCCAGCAGCCAACCCGGCACAGATACGCAGTATTTT. It codes for CASSQPGTDTQYF. The chain recombines TRBV4-1 with TRBJ2-3; no reliable D call. Between the trimmed V and J ends, which lost 2 bases and 1 base, there was a span of 4 bases. From germline, CDR1 is MGHRA and CDR2 YSYEKL. This CDR3 contains 13 residues.

CDR3 nucleotide sequence: TGTGCCACCAGCAGATCCGCTAAGTGGGGCAAGACTGAAGCTTTCTTT. Translation: CATSRSAKWGKTEAFF. The rearrangement links TRBV15 to TRBJ1-1, with D maybe TRBD1 (5 bases). V lost 2 bases, J lost 5 bases, and 18 bases lay in between. The CDR3 loop spans 16 amino acids. Per the germline V gene, CDR1 is LNHNV and CDR2 is YYDKDF (reference sequence). The full variable domain, its missing parts supplied by reference TRBV15 and TRBJ1-1, is DAMVIQNPRYQVTQFGKPVTLSCSQTLNHNVMYWYQQKSSQAPKLLFHYYDKDFNNEADTPDNFQSRRPNTSFCFLDIRSPGLGDTAMYLCATSRSAKWGKTEAFFGQGTRLTVV.

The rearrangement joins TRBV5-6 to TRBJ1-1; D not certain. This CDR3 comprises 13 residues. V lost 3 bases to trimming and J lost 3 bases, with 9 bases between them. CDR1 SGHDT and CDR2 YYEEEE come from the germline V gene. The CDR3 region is CASSSDLYTEAFF. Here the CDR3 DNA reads TGTGCCAGCAGCTCCGATCTATACACTGAAGCTTTCTTT.

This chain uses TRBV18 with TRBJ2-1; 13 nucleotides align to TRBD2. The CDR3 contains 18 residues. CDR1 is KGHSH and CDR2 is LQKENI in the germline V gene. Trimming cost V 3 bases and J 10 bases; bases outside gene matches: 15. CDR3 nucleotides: TGTGCCAGCTCACCTTTCCCATTACTAGCGGGGGGGCCAGAAGAGCAGTTCTTC. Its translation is CASSPFPLLAGGPEEQFF.

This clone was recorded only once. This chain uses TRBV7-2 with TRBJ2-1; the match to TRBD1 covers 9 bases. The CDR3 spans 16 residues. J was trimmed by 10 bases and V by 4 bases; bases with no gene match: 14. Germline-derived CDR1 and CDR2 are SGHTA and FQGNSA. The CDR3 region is CASSSGTGWVTKEQFF. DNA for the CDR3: TGTGCCAGCAGCTCCGGGACAGGGTGGGTGACAAAGGAGCAGTTCTTC. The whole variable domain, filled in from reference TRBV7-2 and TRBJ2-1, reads GAGVSQSPSNKVTEKGKDVELRCDPISGHTALYWYRQSLGQGLEFLIYFQGNSAPDKSGLPSDRFSAERTGGSVSTLTIQRTQQEDSAVYLCASSSGTGWVTKEQFFGPGTRLTVL.

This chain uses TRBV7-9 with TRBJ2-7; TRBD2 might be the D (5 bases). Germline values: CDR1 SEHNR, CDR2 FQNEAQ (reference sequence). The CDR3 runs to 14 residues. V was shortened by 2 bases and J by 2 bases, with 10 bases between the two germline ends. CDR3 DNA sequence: TGTGCCAGCAGCTTAACTTTCGGGACCTACGAGCAGTACTTC. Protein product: CASSLTFGTYEQYF.

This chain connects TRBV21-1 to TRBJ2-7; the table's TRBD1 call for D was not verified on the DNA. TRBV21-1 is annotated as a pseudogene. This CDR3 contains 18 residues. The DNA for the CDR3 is TGTGCCAGCAGCGACGAACAGGGGCCTGATGTGGGGGACTACGAGCAGTACTTC. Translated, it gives CASSDEQGPDVGDYEQYF.

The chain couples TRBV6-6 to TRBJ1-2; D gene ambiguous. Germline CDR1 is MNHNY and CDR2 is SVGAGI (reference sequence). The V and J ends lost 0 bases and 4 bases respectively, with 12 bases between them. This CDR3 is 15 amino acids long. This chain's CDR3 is CASSYSRPPGYGYTF. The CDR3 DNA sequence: TGTGCCAGCAGTTACTCGAGACCCCCCGGCTATGGCTACACCTTC.

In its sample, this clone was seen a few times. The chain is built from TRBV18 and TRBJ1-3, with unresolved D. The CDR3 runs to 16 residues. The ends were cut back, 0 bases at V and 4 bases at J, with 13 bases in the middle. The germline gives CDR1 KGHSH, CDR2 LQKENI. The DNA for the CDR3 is TGTGCCAGCTCACCACCGAATCGGGTAACCGGAAACACCATATATTTT. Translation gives CASSPPNRVTGNTIYF.

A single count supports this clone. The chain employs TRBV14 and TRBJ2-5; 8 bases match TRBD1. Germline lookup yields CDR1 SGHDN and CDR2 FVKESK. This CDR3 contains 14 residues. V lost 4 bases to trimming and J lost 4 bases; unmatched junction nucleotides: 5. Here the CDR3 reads CASSPTGVPETQYF. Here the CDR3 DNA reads TGTGCCAGCAGCCCGACAGGGGTCCCAGAGACCCAGTACTTC.

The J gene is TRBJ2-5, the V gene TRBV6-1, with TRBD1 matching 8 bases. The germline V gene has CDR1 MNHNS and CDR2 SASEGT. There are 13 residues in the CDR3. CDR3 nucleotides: TGTGGGGGCGGACAGGGTGGACAAGAGACCCAGTACTTC. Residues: CGGGQGGQETQYF.

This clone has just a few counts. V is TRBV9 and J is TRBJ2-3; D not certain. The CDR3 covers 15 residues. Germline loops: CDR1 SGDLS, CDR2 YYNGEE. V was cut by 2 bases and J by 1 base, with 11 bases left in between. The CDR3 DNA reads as TGTGCCAGCAGCGTCATTGGGGATGGCACAGATACGCAGTATTTT. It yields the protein CASSVIGDGTDTQYF.

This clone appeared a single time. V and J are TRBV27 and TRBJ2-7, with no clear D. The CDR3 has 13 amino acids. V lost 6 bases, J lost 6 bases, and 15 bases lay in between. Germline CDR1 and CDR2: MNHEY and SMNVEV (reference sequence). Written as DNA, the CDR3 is TGTGCCAGCAGAACGCACCCAGGCCCCGAGCAGTACTTC. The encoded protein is CASRTHPGPEQYF.

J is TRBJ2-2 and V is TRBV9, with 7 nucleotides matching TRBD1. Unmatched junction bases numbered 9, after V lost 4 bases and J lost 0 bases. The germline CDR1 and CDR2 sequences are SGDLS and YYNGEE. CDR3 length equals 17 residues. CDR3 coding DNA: TGTGCCAGCAGCTTTACTAGACAGGGAGCGAACACCGGGGAGCTGTTTTTT. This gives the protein CASSFTRQGANTGELFF.

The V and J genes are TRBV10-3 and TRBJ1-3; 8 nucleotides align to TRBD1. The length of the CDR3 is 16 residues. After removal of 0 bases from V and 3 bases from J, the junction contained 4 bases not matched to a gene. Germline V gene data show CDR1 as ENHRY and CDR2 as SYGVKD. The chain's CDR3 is CAISESQGARGNTIYF. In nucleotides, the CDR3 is TGTGCCATCAGTGAGTCGCAGGGGGCTCGTGGAAACACCATATATTTT.

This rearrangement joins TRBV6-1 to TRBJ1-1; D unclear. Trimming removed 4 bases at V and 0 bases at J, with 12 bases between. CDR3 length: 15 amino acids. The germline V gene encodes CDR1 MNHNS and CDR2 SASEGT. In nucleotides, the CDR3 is TGTGCCAGCAGTGTTGGTCGCCTTATGAACACTGAAGCTTTCTTT. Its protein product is CASSVGRLMNTEAFF.

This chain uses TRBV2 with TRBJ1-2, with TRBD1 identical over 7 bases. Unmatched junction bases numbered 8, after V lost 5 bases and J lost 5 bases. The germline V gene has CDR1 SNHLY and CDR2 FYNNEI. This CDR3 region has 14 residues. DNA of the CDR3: TGTGCCAGCAGTTCGCGGGACAGCTCATATGGCTACACCTTC. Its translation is CASSSRDSSYGYTF.

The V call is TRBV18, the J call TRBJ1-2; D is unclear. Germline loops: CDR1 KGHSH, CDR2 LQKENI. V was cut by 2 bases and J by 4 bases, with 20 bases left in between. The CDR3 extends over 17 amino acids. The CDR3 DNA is TGTGCCAGCTCACCAATCGGCCAATCTCCTCTGGGCTATGGCTACACCTTC. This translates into CASSPIGQSPLGYGYTF.

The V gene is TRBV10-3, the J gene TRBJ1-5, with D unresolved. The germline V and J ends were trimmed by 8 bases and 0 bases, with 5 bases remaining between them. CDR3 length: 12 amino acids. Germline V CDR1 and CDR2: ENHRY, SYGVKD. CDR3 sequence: CAIGSSNQPQHF. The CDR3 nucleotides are TGTGCCATCGGCAGTAGCAATCAGCCCCAGCATTTT.

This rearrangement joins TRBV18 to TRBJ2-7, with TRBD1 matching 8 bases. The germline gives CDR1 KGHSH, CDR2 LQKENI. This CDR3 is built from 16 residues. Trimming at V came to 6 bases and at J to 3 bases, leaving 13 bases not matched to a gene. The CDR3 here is CASSPQGQVVIYEQYF. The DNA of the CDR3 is TGTGCCAGCTCGCCTCAGGGACAGGTCGTCATCTACGAGCAGTACTTC.

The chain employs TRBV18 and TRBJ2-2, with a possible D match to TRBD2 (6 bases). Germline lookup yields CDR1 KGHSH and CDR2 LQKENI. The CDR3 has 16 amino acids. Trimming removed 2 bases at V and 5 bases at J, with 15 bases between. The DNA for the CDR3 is TGTGCCAGCTCACCATACGGCGGGGAGGAAACCGGGGAGCTGTTTTTT. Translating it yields CASSPYGGEETGELFF.

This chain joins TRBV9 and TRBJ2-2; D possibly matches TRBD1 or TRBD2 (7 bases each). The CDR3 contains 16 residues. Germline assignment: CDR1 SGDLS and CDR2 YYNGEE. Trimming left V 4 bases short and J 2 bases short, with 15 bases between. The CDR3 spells CASSPRGGYNTGELFF. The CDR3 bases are TGTGCCAGCAGCCCCAGGGGGGGGTATAACACCGGGGAGCTGTTTTTT.

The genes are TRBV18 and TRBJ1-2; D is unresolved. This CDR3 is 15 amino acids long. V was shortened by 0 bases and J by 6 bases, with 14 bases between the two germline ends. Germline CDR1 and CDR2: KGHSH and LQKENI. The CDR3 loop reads CASSPPESTVNGYTF. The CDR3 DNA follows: TGTGCCAGCTCACCACCTGAGTCCACAGTTAATGGCTACACCTTC.

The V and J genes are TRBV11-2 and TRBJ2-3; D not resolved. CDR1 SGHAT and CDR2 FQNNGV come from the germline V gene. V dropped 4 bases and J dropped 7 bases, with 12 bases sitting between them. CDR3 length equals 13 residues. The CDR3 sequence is CASSSRTIHTQYF. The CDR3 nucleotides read TGTGCCAGCAGCTCGCGAACAATCCATACGCAGTATTTT.

The CDR3 is CASSPRQGYEQYF. The CDR3 DNA is TGTGCCAGCAGCCCTAGACAGGGCTACGAGCAGTACTTC. The chain uses TRBV7-2 and TRBJ2-7, with 7 bases lining up with TRBD1. The germline V gene encodes CDR1 SGHTA and CDR2 FQGNSA. The CDR3 loop spans 13 amino acids. The J segment lost 3 bases and the V segment lost 5 bases, leaving 4 bases of the junction unmatched.